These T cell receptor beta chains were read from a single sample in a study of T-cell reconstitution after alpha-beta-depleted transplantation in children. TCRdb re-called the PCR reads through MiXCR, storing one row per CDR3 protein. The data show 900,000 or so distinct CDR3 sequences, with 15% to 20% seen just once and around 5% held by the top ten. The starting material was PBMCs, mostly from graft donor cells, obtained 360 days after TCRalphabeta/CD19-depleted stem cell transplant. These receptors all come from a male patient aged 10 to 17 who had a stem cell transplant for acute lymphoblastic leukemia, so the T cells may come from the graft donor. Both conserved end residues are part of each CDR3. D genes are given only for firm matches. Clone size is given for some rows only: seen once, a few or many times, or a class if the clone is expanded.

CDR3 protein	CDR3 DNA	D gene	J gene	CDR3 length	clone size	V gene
CASSTTGGAYEQYF	TGTGCCAGCAGCACAACAGGGGGCGCTTACGAGCAGTACTTC	TRBD1	TRBJ2-7	14	many	TRBV7-8
CASSSLKGSSYNEQFF	TGTGCCAGCAGCTCTTTGAAGGGGTCGTCCTACAATGAGCAGTTCTTC	-	TRBJ2-1	16	-	TRBV7-8
CASSVLAGHTGELFF	TGTGCCAGCAGCGTTCTAGCGGGCCACACCGGGGAGCTGTTTTTT	TRBD2	TRBJ2-2	15	many	TRBV9
CASSQPGGTPGDTQYF	TGTGCCAGCAGCCAACCCGGAGGGACCCCCGGAGATACGCAGTATTTT	-	TRBJ2-3	16	few	TRBV4-2
CASSITVNSGNTIYF	TGTGCCAGCAGTATCACAGTGAACTCTGGAAACACCATATATTTT	-	TRBJ1-3	15	-	TRBV25-1
CASSLQGTRWTTEAFF	TGTGCCAGCAGCTTACAGGGGACTAGGTGGACCACTGAAGCTTTCTTT	-	TRBJ1-1	16	-	TRBV7-8
CSVEDLEGETQYF	TGCAGCGTTGAAGATCTTGAGGGGGAGACCCAGTACTTC	-	TRBJ2-5	13	-	TRBV29-1
CSVAAGRGWAYGYTF	TGCAGCGTTGCCGCCGGCCGCGGGTGGGCCTATGGCTACACCTTC	-	TRBJ1-2	15	-	TRBV29-1
CASSQDRTSEYSYEQYF	TGCGCCAGCAGCCAAGATCGTACTAGCGAATACTCCTACGAGCAGTACTTC	TRBD2	TRBJ2-7	17	-	TRBV4-1
CASSYGTRPFNEQFF	TGTGCCAGCAGTTACGGGACTAGGCCTTTTAATGAGCAGTTCTTC	TRBD2	TRBJ2-1	15	-	TRBV6-5
CASRTGFEQYF	TGCGCCAGCCGTACAGGGTTCGAGCAGTACTTC	-	TRBJ2-7	11	many	TRBV5-1
CASSQELAGSSYEQYF	TGCGCCAGCAGCCAAGAGTTGGCAGGGAGCTCCTACGAGCAGTACTTC	-	TRBJ2-7	16	few	TRBV4-1
CATSRGLAGAYNEQFF	TGTGCCACCAGCAGAGGACTAGCGGGAGCCTACAATGAGCAGTTCTTC	TRBD2	TRBJ2-1	16	-	TRBV15
CSARLLRWGRLNEQFF	TGCAGTGCTAGGCTCCTTAGGTGGGGGCGATTGAATGAGCAGTTCTTC	-	TRBJ2-1	16	-	TRBV20-1
CASSPIRLAGTGELFF	TGTGCCAGCAGCCCGATCCGACTAGCGGGTACCGGGGAGCTGTTTTTT	TRBD2	TRBJ2-2	16	few	TRBV11-2
CASSYPYGHLYGYTF	TGTGCCAGCAGCTACCCATACGGGCATCTCTATGGCTACACCTTC	-	TRBJ1-2	15	-	TRBV11-2
CASSSQKRSSYNEQFF	TGTGCCAGCAGCTCTCAGAAGCGGAGCTCCTACAATGAGCAGTTCTTC	-	TRBJ2-1	16	few	TRBV7-6
CASRDRGIAGELFF	TGTGCCAGCAGGGACAGGGGAATCGCCGGGGAGCTGTTTTTT	TRBD1	TRBJ2-2	14	few	TRBV7-9
CASSQGTRTGFGTGELFF	TGCGCCAGCAGCCAAGGAACCCGGACAGGGTTTGGGACCGGGGAGCTGTTTTTT	TRBD1	TRBJ2-2	18	-	TRBV4-1
CASGDSFEPQHF	TGTGCCAGCGGGGACAGTTTCGAGCCCCAGCATTTT	TRBD1	TRBJ1-5	12	many	TRBV9
CASSLRTSGRPDTQYF	TGCGCCAGCAGCTTGAGAACTAGCGGTAGGCCAGATACGCAGTATTTT	TRBD2	TRBJ2-3	16	-	TRBV5-1
CATSRVSYYEQYF	TGTGCCACCAGCAGAGTTTCCTACTACGAGCAGTACTTC	-	TRBJ2-7	13	-	TRBV15
CASSESRVGANVLTF	TGCGCCAGCAGTGAGTCGAGGGTTGGGGCCAACGTCCTGACTTTC	-	TRBJ2-6	15	-	TRBV10-2
CASSGGTGYPYEQYF	TGTGCCAGCAGCGGGGGGACAGGGTATCCCTACGAGCAGTACTTC	TRBD1	TRBJ2-7	15	many	TRBV9
CASSLNNRLGQPQHF	TGTGCCAGCAGCTTAAATAACAGGTTAGGTCAGCCCCAGCATTTT	-	TRBJ1-5	15	-	TRBV7-8
CASQTDGNYQETQYF	TGTGCCAGCCAAACCGACGGCAACTACCAAGAGACCCAGTACTTC	-	TRBJ2-5	15	few	TRBV6-2/TRBV6-3
CASSEEGPEAFF	TGTGCCAGCAGTGAAGAGGGCCCAGAAGCTTTCTTT	-	TRBJ1-1	12	few	TRBV2
CSARDRRTLAFFRELFF	TGCAGTGCTAGAGACCGGCGCACCCTAGCGTTTTTCCGGGAGCTGTTTTTT	-	TRBJ2-2	17	-	TRBV20-1
CSAGGGSGANVLTF	TGCAGTGCCGGCGGTGGGTCTGGGGCCAACGTCCTGACTTTC	-	TRBJ2-6	14	-	TRBV20-1
CSARQRGSLAVPYEQYF	TGCAGTGCTAGACAACGGGGAAGTCTAGCGGTACCTTACGAGCAGTACTTC	TRBD2	TRBJ2-7	17	-	TRBV20-1
CSANGGGNTEAFF	TGCAGTGCTAACGGAGGGGGTAACACTGAAGCTTTCTTT	-	TRBJ1-1	13	many	TRBV20-1
CSAILAEANTGELFF	TGCAGTGCTATACTAGCGGAGGCGAACACCGGGGAGCTGTTTTTT	TRBD2	TRBJ2-2	15	few	TRBV20-1
CASSIEGRIYGYTF	TGTGCCAGTAGTATAGAAGGACGGATTTATGGCTACACCTTC	-	TRBJ1-2	14	-	TRBV19
CASSIPLASTSGFTDTQYF	TGTGCCAGCAGTATTCCGCTAGCCTCCACTAGCGGGTTCACAGATACGCAGTATTTT	TRBD2	TRBJ2-3	19	once	TRBV28
CASSQRGPSMNTEAFF	TGTGCCAGCAGCCAAAGGGGCCCATCTATGAACACTGAAGCTTTCTTT	-	TRBJ1-1	16	-	TRBV7-3
CSAPLTSGSQYF	TGCAGTGCTCCCCTTACTAGCGGGAGTCAGTACTTC	TRBD2	TRBJ2-7	12	few	TRBV20-1
CASSEGTGTDTQYF	TGTGCCAGCAGCGAGGGTACAGGGACAGATACGCAGTATTTT	-	TRBJ2-3	14	many	TRBV7-2
CSVVGGKWATDTQYF	TGCAGCGTTGTGGGGGGAAAGTGGGCCACAGATACGCAGTATTTT	-	TRBJ2-3	15	many	TRBV29-1
CSARNDGRGETQYF	TGCAGTGCTAGAAACGACGGAAGAGGGGAGACCCAGTACTTC	-	TRBJ2-5	14	once	TRBV20-1
CASTFFTSGAYEQYF	TGTGCCAGCACCTTCTTTACTAGCGGAGCCTACGAGCAGTACTTC	TRBD2	TRBJ2-7	15	few	TRBV12-3/TRBV12-4
CASSQDRIAGGEGLGF	TGCGCCAGCAGCCAAGATCGGATAGCGGGAGGTGAGGGATTAGGATTC	TRBD2	TRBJ2-7	16	few	TRBV4-1
CSVQGLATSGANVLTF	TGCAGCGTTCAGGGGCTAGCCACCTCTGGGGCCAACGTCCTGACTTTC	-	TRBJ2-6	16	-	TRBV29-1
CASSLASFLDHEQYF	TGTGCCAGCAGCTTAGCCTCATTTCTTGACCACGAGCAGTACTTC	-	TRBJ2-7	15	few	TRBV7-8
CASSLEGTSVYRTDTQYF	TGTGCCAGCAGCTTAGAGGGTACTAGCGTCTACCGCACAGATACGCAGTATTTT	TRBD2	TRBJ2-3	18	-	TRBV7-6
CASSQYVGAGRNEQFF	TGTGCCAGCAGCCAGTATGTAGGAGCGGGAAGGAATGAGCAGTTCTTC	TRBD2	TRBJ2-1	16	few	TRBV7-8